This T cell receptor beta chain was identified in a study of T cell responses to AZD1222 COVID-19 vaccine. As for this clone: Its antigen is undetermined.

Study results and limitations: Reportedly, nearly half of unique spike TCRs recognized epitopes outside B.1.351/B.1.1.7 mutations.

Measured with immunoSEQ multiplex PCR; TCRdb has only the in-frame clones, and not every one. The sample has some 150,000 clones, more than 85% seen once. This clonotype was obtained from an adult in good health. The starting material was peripheral blood, obtained on day 0 of AZD1222 vaccination.

The CDR3 coding sequence is TGTGCCAGCAGCTTACCAGGACTAGCGGGTGGTGAGCAGTTCTTC. It specifies CASSLPGLAGGEQFF. The chain employs TRBV7-9 and TRBJ2-1; 11 positions agree with TRBD2. CDR1 SEHNR and CDR2 FQNEAQ come from the germline V gene (reference sequence). Trimming removed 2 bases from V and 9 bases from J; junction bases left unmatched: 6. CDR3 size: 15 residues.